This TCR beta chain derives from a study of regulatory T cells in long-lasting Graves disease. Building the TCR beta libraries relied on iRepertoire HTBI primers, and CDR3 regions underwent Arm-PCR. MiXCR, applied by TCRdb to the multiplex PCR reads, yields one record per CDR3 protein. The data show roughly 510,000 distinct CDR3 sequences, approximately 16% seen once. The sample's time point: newly diagnosed GD, antithyroid drugs for less than 3 months. TCR sequences were obtained from RNA taken from PBMCs. Germline values: CDR1 SEHNR, CDR2 FQNEAQ (reference sequence). With V trimmed by 5 bases and J by 1 base, 10 bases remained unmatched. The CDR3 covers 16 residues. These data also featured in a second study, about T cells in Graves' hyperthyroidism and ophthalmopathy. As that study records: The HTBI set primed first-round TCR CDR3 RT-PCR. Most clonotypes that expanded in the thyroid above 0.001 also showed up in blood.

The sequence came from a man between 18 and 35 years old with Graves disease. Sequenced here: peripheral blood mononuclear cells (PBMCs), sampled at new diagnosis, from a patient treated with antithyroid drugs. The J gene is TRBJ2-7, the V gene TRBV7-9; 8 nucleotides match TRBD2. DNA of the CDR3: TGTGCCAGCAGCGGGAAAGGGCGGGGGGAGTCCTACGAGCAGTACTTC. Amino acids: CASSGKGRGESYEQYF.